This T cell receptor beta chain was found in a study of cytomegalovirus exposure and HLA in healthy donors. Turning to the study itself: About 84% of several hundred genotyped donors fell in the Caucasian-associated ancestry cluster. General observations from the study: Later on, an analysis showed TCR association rates differing by HLA locus, with DRB1 the most and HLA-C the fewest.

With 60 Vbeta and 13 Jbeta primers, the PCR was carried out. TCRdb's copy holds only in-frame clones and misses some; the assay was immunoSEQ multiplex PCR. Of 100,000 to 150,000 clones listed, roughly three quarters were seen once; the top ten hold about 1.8%. Germline V gene lookup returns CDR1 MDHEN and CDR2 SYDVKM. This CDR3 has 15 residues. After removal of 5 bases from V and 2 bases from J, the junction contained 8 bases not matched to a gene. On this clone: Its matching antigen is unknown.

This sequence originates from a woman between 40 and 50 years old in good health and CMV-seronegative. The specimen sequenced was PBMCs. The chain joins TRBV28 to TRBJ2-7; TRBD1 agrees at 8 bases. The CDR3 bases are TGTGCCAGCAGTGCCCCCGACAGGGGTGCCTACGAGCAGTACTTC. Translating gives CASSAPDRGAYEQYF.